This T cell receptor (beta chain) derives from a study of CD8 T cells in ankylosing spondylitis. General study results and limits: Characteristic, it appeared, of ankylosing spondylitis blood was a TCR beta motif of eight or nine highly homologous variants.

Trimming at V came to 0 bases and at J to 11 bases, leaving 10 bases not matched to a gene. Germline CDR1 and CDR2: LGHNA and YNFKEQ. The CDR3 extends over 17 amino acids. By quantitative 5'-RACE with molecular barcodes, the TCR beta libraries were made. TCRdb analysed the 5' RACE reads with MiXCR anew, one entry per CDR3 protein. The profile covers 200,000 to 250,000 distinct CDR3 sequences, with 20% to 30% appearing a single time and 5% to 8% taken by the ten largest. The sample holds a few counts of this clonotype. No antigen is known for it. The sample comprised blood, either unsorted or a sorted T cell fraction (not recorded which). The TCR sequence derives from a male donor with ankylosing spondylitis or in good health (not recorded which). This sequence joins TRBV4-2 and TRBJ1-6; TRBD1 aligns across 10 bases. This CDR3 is CASSQDYTGQGFTPLHF. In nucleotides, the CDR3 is TGTGCCAGCAGCCAAGATTATACGGGACAGGGGTTCACACCCCTCCACTTT.